This TCR beta chain was captured by sequencing in a study of blood T cell repertoires in COVID-19. Background on the study: Material from acute and convalescent COVID-19 was sourced from the United States, Italy and Spain.

Seattle patient enrollment occurred during active infection, with longitudinal follow-up thereafter. Generated by immunoSEQ multiplex PCR, the TCRdb table keeps only in-frame clones and is missing some. The table includes more than 150,000 clones, less than 95% detected once. This receptor was identified in a man aged 30 to 45 with COVID-19, enrolled during active disease. The sample was peripheral blood.

The CDR3 reads CSASTGHGYEQYF. The DNA for the CDR3 is TGCAGTGCTAGTACAGGGCACGGCTACGAGCAGTACTTC. The V call is TRBV20-1, the J call TRBJ2-7, with D perhaps TRBD1 (6 bases). Germline CDR1 and CDR2: DFQATT and SNEGSKA (reference sequence). The CDR3 runs 13 residues. V was pared by 3 bases and J by 3 bases, with 12 bases between.